This TCR beta chain comes out of a study of OX40 agonist ivuxolimab in advanced cancers. Study results and limitations: On average, CD8+ T cells had more expanded clones than CD4+. Among the lowest levels of clonal expansion were found in partial responders at 0.1-3.0 mg/kg.

Germline assignment: CDR1 SNHLY and CDR2 FYNNEI. CDR3 length equals 13 residues. Trimming removed 4 bases at V and 3 bases at J, with 6 bases between. As to this clone: Its specificity is unknown.

The table came from immunoSEQ multiplex PCR; TCRdb's copy has only in-frame clones and leaves some out. The table includes approximately 70,000 clones, 75% to 90% detected once. This specimen was CD4+ or CD8+ T cells sorted from blood, taken in a trial of the OX40 agonist ivuxolimab. This clonotype originated in an adult with an advanced solid tumor such as melanoma, head and neck, liver or kidney cancer. The V gene is TRBV2, the J gene TRBJ2-2; D is ambiguous. As DNA, the CDR3 is TGTGCCAGCAGTGCTTGGGACACCGGGGAGCTGTTTTTT. Protein: CASSAWDTGELFF.